This entry lists 9 T cell receptor beta chains sequenced from one sample in a study of cytomegalovirus exposure and HLA in healthy donors. Use of 60 Vbeta and 13 Jbeta primers characterized the PCR. TCRdb's table, derived via immunoSEQ multiplex PCR, lists solely in-frame clones and lacks some. The sample consists of around 100,000 clones, around 80% of them appearing once. Input material: PBMCs. Every receptor here comes from a woman aged 45 to 65 in good health and CMV-seropositive.

V usage is TRBV19 and J usage is TRBJ2-5, with D possibly TRBD1 on 5 matching bases. Germline CDR1 is LNHDA and CDR2 is SQIVND (reference sequence). V shed 4 bases and J shed 5 bases, with 14 bases lying between them. This CDR3 region has 14 residues. The CDR3 DNA sequence: TGTGCCAGTAGTAAGGGGCGGATTTCGGAGACCCAGTACTTC. Residues: CASSKGRISETQYF.

V usage is TRBV5-1 and J usage is TRBJ2-6, with D possibly TRBD2 on 7 matching bases. The CDR3 is 14 amino acids. The V gene's germline CDR1 is SGHRS and CDR2 YFSETQ. V dropped 7 bases and J dropped 1 base, with 9 bases sitting between them. CDR3 sequence (DNA): TGCGCCAGCGAGGGGGGGTCTGGGGCCAACGTCCTGACTTTC. Translating gives CASEGGSGANVLTF. Based on the CDR3 plus reference TRBV5-1 and TRBJ2-6, the full variable domain is KAGVTQTPRYLIKTRGQQVTLSCSPISGHRSVSWYQQTPGQGLQFLFEYFSETQRNKGNFPGRFSGRQFSNSRSEMNVSTLELGDSALYLCASEGGSGANVLTFGAGSRLTVL.

This clone was detected once. The chain employs TRBV10-1 and TRBJ2-7, with TRBD1 as a possible D gene (5 bases). The length of the CDR3 is 15 residues. Germline values: CDR1 WNHNN, CDR2 SYGVQD (reference sequence). The V gene lost 4 bases and the J gene lost 1 base, with 14 bases spanning the gap. Here the CDR3 DNA reads TGCGCCAGCAGTGCTGAGGCAGGGTATTCCTACGAGCAGTACTTC. Its translation: CASSAEAGYSYEQYF.

The chain has TRBV9 and TRBJ2-2; TRBD1 agrees at 8 bases. This CDR3 contains 16 residues. Germline values: CDR1 SGDLS, CDR2 YYNGEE. V was pared by 4 bases and J by 0 bases, with 5 bases of the junction left unmatched. The CDR3 bases are TGTGCCAGCAGCTTCCAGGGGGCATCGAACACCGGGGAGCTGTTTTTT. This encodes CASSFQGASNTGELFF.

CDR3 protein: CASSLMTGGGETQYF. The CDR3 DNA reads TGTGCCAGCAGTTTAATGACAGGCGGTGGGGAGACCCAGTACTTC. This chain links TRBV27 with TRBJ2-5; possible D gene TRBD1, 6 bases. Germline loops: CDR1 MNHEY, CDR2 SMNVEV (reference sequence). There are 15 residues in the CDR3. V lost 2 bases to trimming and J lost 5 bases, with 15 bases between them.

This sequence joins TRBV6-1 and TRBJ2-1, with 11 bases fitting TRBD2. This CDR3 is 14 amino acids long. With 10 bases clipped from V and 9 bases from J, the junction kept 11 bases outside the gene matches. CDR1 is MNHNS, CDR2 SASEGT, per germline. The CDR3 region is CATMGLAGGGEQFF. The CDR3 DNA sequence: TGTGCCACCATGGGTCTAGCGGGAGGCGGTGAGCAGTTCTTC.

The chain couples TRBV7-9 to TRBJ2-5; 8 nucleotides align to TRBD2. V trimming: 6 bases; J trimming: 5 bases; junction bases outside the gene matches: 5. Germline values: CDR1 SEHNR, CDR2 FQNEAQ (reference sequence). The CDR3 loop spans 13 amino acids. CDR3 region: CASRAGVGETQYF. The CDR3 nucleotides are TGTGCCAGCAGAGCGGGAGTTGGGGAGACCCAGTACTTC.

The sample holds a few counts of this clone. The rearrangement uses TRBV6-5 and TRBJ2-2, with a weak D call TRBD2 (6 bases). There are 12 residues in the CDR3. Trimming shortened V by 5 bases and J by 5 bases, and 6 bases separated the two germline ends. Per germline, CDR1 MNHEY and CDR2 SVGAGI. In DNA, the CDR3 is TGTGCCAGCAGTCGGGGGACCGGGGAGCTGTTTTTT. It specifies CASSRGTGELFF.

V is TRBV7-8 and J is TRBJ1-5, with D unclear. V gave up 1 base and J gave up 0 bases, with 7 bases separating them. Germline V gives CDR1 SGHVS, CDR2 FQNEAQ. This CDR3 has 15 residues. The CDR3, as DNA: TGTGCCAGCAGCTTAGGGCGGCTTAGCAATCAGCCCCAGCATTTT. Encoded protein: CASSLGRLSNQPQHF. Together with reference TRBV7-8 and TRBJ1-5, the CDR3 gives the full variable domain: GAGVSQSPRYKVAKRGQDVALRCDPISGHVSLFWYQQALGQGPEFLTYFQNEAQLDKSGLPSDRFFAERPEGSVSTLKIQRTQQEDSAVYLCASSLGRLSNQPQHFGDGTRLSIL.